The TCR beta chain under discussion was sequenced for a study of CD8+ T cells in alopecia areata. Study-level information: Treatment of the treated patients consisted of oral tofacitinib, 5 to 10 mg twice daily.

Following RNA extraction, reverse transcription yielded cDNA that acted as the sequencing template. Measured with immunoSEQ multiplex PCR; TCRdb has only the in-frame clones, and not every one. The data contain 150,000 to 250,000 clones, nearly 60% of them singletons. Noted treatment: oral pan-JAK inhibitor, 5-10 mg twice daily. The germline V gene has CDR1 GTSNPN and CDR2 SVGIG (reference sequence). This CDR3 has 13 residues. V shed 5 bases and J 10 bases; nucleotides not matched to a gene: 11. This receptor was obtained from a human donor with alopecia areata. Sequences were derived from CD4+ T cells sorted from blood, sampled at week 24, from a patient treated with tofacitinib. This chain uses TRBV30 with TRBJ2-1; TRBD2 matches at 7 bases. Written as DNA, the CDR3 is TGTGCCTGGGTGGGAGCGGGACTCATAGAGCAGTTCTTC. This codes for CAWVGAGLIEQFF.